Below, one TCR beta chain is given with its context. Antigen unknown. The V and J ends lost 2 bases and 3 bases respectively, with 10 bases between them. This CDR3 contains 15 residues. Germline CDR1 is SGHTA and CDR2 is FQGNSA. This entry is derived from a study of T cells after yellow fever vaccination. By 5'RACE template switching, TCR cDNA was produced, with a universal primer site and UMIs added in the process. One entry per CDR3 protein results from TCRdb running MiXCR on the 5' RACE reads. The profile covers hundreds of thousands of distinct CDR3 sequences, with 13% appearing a single time and more than 13% taken by the ten largest. Study results and caveats: Post-booster samples contained most primary-vaccination clones (approximately 96% CD4, 70% to 90% CD8).

The sequences come from PBMCs, collected on the day of the yellow fever booster vaccination. This chain links TRBV7-2 with TRBJ2-2, with D perhaps TRBD2 (5 bases). The TCR sequence derives from a man aged 25 to 45 who received the YFV17D yellow fever vaccine. Written as DNA, the CDR3 is TGTGCCAGCAGCTTATCAAGCGGTCACACCGGGGAGCTGTTTTTT. It is translated as CASSLSSGHTGELFF.